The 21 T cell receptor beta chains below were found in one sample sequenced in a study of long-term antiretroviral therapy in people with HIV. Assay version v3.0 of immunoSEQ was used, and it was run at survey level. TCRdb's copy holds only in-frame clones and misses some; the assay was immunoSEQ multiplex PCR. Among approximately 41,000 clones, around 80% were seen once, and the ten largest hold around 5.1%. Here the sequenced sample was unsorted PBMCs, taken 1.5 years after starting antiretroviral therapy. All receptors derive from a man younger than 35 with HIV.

Here the CDR3 reads CASSVLDSLNTEAFF. In DNA, the CDR3 is TGTGCCAGCAGTGTCTTAGACAGCCTGAACACTGAAGCTTTCTTT. This chain links TRBV25-1 with TRBJ1-1; possibly TRBD1 for D (5 bases). The CDR3 length is 15 residues. Germline CDR1 is MGHDK and CDR2 is SYGVNS. V gave up 4 bases and J gave up 0 bases, with 12 bases separating them.

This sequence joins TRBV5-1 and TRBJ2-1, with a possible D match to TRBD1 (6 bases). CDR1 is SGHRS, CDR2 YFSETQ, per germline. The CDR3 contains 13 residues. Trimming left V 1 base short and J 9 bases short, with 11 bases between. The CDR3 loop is CASSLNRVAEQFF. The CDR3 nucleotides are TGCGCCAGCAGCTTGAACAGGGTGGCTGAGCAGTTCTTC.

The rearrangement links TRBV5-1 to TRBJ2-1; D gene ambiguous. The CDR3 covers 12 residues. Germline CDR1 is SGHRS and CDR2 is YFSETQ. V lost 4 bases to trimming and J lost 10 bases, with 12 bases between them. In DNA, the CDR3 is TGCGCCAGCAGCACCCGGCCCAGAGAGCAGTTCTTC. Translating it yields CASSTRPREQFF.

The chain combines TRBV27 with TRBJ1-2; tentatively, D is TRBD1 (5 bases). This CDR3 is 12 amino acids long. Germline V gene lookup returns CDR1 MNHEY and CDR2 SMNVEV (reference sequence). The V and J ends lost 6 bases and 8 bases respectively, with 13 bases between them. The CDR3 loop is CASRHIQGGYTF. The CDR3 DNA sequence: TGTGCCAGCAGACATATCCAGGGCGGCTACACCTTC.

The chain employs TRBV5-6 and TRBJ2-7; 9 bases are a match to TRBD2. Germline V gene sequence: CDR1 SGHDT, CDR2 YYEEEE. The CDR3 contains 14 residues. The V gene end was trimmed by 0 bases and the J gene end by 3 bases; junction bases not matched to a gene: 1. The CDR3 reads CASSLASGNYEQYF. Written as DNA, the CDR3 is TGTGCCAGCAGCTTGGCTAGCGGGAACTACGAGCAGTACTTC. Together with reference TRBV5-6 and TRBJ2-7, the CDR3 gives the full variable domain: DAGVTQSPTHLIKTRGQQVTLRCSPKSGHDTVSWYQQALGQGPQFIFQYYEEEERQRGNFPDRFSGHQFPNYSSELNVNALLLGDSALYLCASSLASGNYEQYFGPGTRLTVT.

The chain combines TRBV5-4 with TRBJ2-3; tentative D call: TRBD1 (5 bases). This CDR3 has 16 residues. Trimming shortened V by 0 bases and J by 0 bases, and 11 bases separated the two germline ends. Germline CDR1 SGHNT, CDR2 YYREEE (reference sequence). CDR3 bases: TGTGCCAGCAGCTTGGACAGGTTAACTAGCACAGATACGCAGTATTTT. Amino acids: CASSLDRLTSTDTQYF.

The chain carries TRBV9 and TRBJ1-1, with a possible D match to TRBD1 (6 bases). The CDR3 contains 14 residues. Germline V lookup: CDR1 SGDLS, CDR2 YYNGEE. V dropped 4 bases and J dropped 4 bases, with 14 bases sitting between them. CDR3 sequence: CASSSAGATTEAFF. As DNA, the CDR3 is TGTGCCAGCAGCTCCGCGGGGGCTACCACTGAAGCTTTCTTT.

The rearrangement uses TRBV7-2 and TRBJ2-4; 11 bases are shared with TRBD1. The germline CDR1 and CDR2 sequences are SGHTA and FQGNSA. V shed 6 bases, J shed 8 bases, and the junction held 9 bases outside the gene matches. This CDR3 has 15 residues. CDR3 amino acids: CASRYRTGGADIQYF. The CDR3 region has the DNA TGTGCCAGCAGATACCGGACAGGGGGCGCGGACATTCAGTACTTC.

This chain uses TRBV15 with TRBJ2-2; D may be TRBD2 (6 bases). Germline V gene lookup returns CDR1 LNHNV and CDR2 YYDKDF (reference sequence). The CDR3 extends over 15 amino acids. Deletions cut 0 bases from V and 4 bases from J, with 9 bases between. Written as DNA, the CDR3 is TGTGCCACCAGCAGAGATCGGACTACCACCGGGGAGCTGTTTTTT. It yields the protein CATSRDRTTTGELFF.

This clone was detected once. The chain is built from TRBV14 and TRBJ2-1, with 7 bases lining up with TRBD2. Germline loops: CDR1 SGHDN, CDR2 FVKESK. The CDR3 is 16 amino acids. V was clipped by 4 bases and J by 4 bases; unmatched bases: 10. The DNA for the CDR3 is TGTGCCAGCAGCCCCCACCCCGGGGGAGGGTACAATGAGCAGTTCTTC. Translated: CASSPHPGGGYNEQFF.

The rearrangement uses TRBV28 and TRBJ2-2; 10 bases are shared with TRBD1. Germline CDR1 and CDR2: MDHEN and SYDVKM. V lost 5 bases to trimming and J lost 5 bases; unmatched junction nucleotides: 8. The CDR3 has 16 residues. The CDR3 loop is CASSRQGAIRTGELFF. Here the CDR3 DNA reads TGTGCCAGCAGTCGACAGGGGGCGATCCGGACCGGGGAGCTGTTTTTT. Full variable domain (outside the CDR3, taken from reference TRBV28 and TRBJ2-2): DVKVTQSSRYLVKRTGEKVFLECVQDMDHENMFWYRQDPGLGLRLIYFSYDVKMKEKGDIPEGYSVSREKKERFSLILESASTNQTSMYLCASSRQGAIRTGELFFGEGSRLTVL.

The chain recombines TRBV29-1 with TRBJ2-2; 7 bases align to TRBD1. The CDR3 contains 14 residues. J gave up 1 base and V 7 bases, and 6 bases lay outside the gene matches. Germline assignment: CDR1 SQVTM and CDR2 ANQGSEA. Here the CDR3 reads CSAGQAVNTGELFF. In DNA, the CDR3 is TGCAGCGCTGGACAGGCGGTGAACACCGGGGAGCTGTTTTTT.

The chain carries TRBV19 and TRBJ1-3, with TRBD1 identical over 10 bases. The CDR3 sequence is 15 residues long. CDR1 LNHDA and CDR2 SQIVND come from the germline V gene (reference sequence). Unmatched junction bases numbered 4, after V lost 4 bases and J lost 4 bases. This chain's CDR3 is CASSRDRGRGNTIYF. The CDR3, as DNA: TGTGCCAGTAGTAGGGACAGGGGAAGAGGAAACACCATATATTTT.

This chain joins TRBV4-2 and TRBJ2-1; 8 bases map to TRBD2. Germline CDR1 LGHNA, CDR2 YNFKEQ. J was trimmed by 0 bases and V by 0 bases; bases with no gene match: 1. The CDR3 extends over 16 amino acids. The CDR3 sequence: CASSQDGTSSYNEQFF. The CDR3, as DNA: TGTGCCAGCAGCCAAGATGGGACTAGCTCCTACAATGAGCAGTTCTTC.

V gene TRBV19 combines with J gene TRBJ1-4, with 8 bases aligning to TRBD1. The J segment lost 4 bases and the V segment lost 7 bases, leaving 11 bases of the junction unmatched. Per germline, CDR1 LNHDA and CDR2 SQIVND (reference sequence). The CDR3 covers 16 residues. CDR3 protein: CASTLFIGQGNEKLFF. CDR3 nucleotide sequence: TGTGCCAGTACCTTATTCATTGGACAGGGTAATGAAAAACTGTTTTTT.

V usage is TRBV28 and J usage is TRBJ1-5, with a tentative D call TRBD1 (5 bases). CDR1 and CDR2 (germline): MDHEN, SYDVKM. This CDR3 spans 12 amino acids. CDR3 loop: CYAGPSNQPQHF. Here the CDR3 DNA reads TGTTACGCAGGGCCTAGCAATCAGCCCCAGCATTTT.

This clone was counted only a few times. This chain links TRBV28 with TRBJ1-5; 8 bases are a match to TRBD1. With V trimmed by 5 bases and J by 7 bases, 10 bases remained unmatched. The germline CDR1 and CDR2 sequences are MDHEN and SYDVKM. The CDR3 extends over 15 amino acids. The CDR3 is CASSPPQGAGQPQHF. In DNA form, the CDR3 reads TGTGCCAGCAGTCCGCCTCAGGGGGCCGGGCAGCCCCAGCATTTT.

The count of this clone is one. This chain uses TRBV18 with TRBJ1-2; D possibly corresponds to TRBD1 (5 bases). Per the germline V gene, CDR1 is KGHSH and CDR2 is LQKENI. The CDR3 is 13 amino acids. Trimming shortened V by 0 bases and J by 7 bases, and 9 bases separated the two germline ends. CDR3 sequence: CASSPPQGSGYTF. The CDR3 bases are TGTGCCAGCTCACCACCGCAGGGAAGTGGCTACACCTTC.

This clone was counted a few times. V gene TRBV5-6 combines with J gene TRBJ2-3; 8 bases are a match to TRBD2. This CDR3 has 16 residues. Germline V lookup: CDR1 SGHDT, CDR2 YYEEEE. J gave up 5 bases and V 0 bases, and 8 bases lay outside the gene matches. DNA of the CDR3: TGTGCCAGCAGCTTGGACGGGAGGGGCTTAGGAGATACGCAGTATTTT. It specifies CASSLDGRGLGDTQYF.

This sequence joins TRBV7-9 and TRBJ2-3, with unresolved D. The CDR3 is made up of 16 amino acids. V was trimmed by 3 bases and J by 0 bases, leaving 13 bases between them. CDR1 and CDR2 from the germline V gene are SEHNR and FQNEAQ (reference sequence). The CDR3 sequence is CASSFLTGPSTDTQYF. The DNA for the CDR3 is TGTGCCAGCAGCTTCCTGACGGGCCCCAGCACAGATACGCAGTATTTT. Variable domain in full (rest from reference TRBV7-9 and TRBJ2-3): DTGVSQNPRHKITKRGQNVTFRCDPISEHNRLYWYRQTLGQGPEFLTYFQNEAQLEKSRLLSDRFSAERPKGSFSTLEIQRTEQGDSAMYLCASSFLTGPSTDTQYFGPGTRLTVL.

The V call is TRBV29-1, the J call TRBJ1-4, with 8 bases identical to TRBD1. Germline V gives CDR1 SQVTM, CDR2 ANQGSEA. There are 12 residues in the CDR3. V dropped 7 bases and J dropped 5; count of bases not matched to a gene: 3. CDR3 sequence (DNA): TGCAGCGGCGGGACAGGCAATGAAAAACTGTTTTTT. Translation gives CSGGTGNEKLFF.